Reported below is one T cell receptor (beta chain). The antigen remains undetermined. The sample comes from a study of blood T cells in healthy people across ages. Whole-study context: Per every two T cells, about one barcoded beta molecule was captured by template switching.

Through a sample-barcoded 5' primer and a J-beta primer mix, a second PCR was run for roughly 7 to 11 cycles. MiXCR, applied by TCRdb to the 5' RACE reads, yields one record per CDR3 protein. This table holds approximately 690,000 distinct CDR3 sequences, roughly 53% found once. Whole-study results and caveats: Unsorted PBMCs blocked a conclusive comparison of naive and antigen-experienced cells. Across the age range, TCR beta diversity per million T cells fell in a roughly linear way.

This CDR3 comprises 16 residues. J gave up 5 bases and V 5 bases, and 9 bases lay outside the gene matches. Per germline, CDR1 DFQATT and CDR2 SNEGSKA (reference sequence). The specimen was blood. The rearrangement uses TRBV20-1 and TRBJ2-1, with TRBD2 identical over 13 bases. The sequence derives from a man aged 60-69 years in good health. CDR3 residues: CSAVRLAGGLNNEQFF. The DNA for the CDR3 is TGCAGTGCTGTTCGACTAGCGGGGGGACTAAACAATGAGCAGTTCTTC.